This T cell receptor beta chain stems from a study of cytomegalovirus exposure and HLA in healthy donors. Whole-study findings and limits: Many donors shared some public TCRs, even though most TCR sequences were rare.

Researchers ran the PCR with 60 Vbeta and 13 Jbeta primers. This table comes from immunoSEQ multiplex PCR, and its TCRdb copy is limited to in-frame clones, with some not included. Of roughly 250,000 clones in the sample, around 65% are singletons; the top ten hold over 2%. A note on this clone: Its cognate antigen is unknown.

The CDR3 sequence is 17 residues long. CDR1 and CDR2 from the germline V gene are MDHEN and SYDVKM. J gave up 5 bases and V 0 bases, and 12 bases lay outside the gene matches. The chain links TRBV28 to TRBJ2-7, with TRBD1 identical over 8 bases. The sequenced material came from PBMCs. The sequence was obtained from a female donor in good health and CMV-seronegative. Here the CDR3 DNA reads TGTGCCAGCAGTTTATGGATAGGACCGACAGGGGACGACGAGCAGTACTTC. It specifies CASSLWIGPTGDDEQYF.